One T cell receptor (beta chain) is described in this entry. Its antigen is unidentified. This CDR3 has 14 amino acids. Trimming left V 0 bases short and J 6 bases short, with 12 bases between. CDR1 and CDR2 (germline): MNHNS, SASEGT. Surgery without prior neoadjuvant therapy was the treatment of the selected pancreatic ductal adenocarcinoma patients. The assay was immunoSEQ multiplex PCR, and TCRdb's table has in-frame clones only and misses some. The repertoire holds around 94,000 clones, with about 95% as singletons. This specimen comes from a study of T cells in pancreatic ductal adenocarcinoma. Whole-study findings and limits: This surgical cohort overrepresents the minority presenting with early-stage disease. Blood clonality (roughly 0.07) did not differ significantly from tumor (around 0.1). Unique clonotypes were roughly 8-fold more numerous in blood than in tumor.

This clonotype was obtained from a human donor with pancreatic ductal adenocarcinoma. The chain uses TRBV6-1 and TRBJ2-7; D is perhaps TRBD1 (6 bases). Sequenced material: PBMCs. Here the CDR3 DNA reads TGTGCCAGCAGTGAAGCTGCAGGGGAGAGCGAGCAGTACTTC. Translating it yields CASSEAAGESEQYF.